The rows below give T cell receptor beta chains drawn from one sample of a study of cytomegalovirus exposure and HLA in healthy donors. Method: immunoSEQ multiplex PCR; TCRdb's copy keeps in-frame clones and lacks some. The sample includes approximately 150,000 clones, roughly a tenth seen only once; the top ten take approximately 1.8%. The sample consisted of PBMCs. The receptors originated from a male donor in good health and CMV-seronegative. The CDR3 runs from the conserved cysteine through the conserved F or W. The D gene is left open where the match is weak.

len,j_gene,d_gene,v_gene,CDR3aa
13,TRBJ1-1,TRBD1,TRBV10-3,CAIRDDRDTEAFF
14,TRBJ2-7,.,TRBV6-5,CASRGQPPGYEQYF
14,TRBJ2-3,TRBD2,TRBV5-4,CASSLSGGTDTQYF
13,TRBJ1-1,.,TRBV6-5,CASSYSTLGEAFF
13,TRBJ2-1,.,TRBV30,CASTGGSYNEQFF
16,TRBJ1-4,TRBD1,TRBV4-3,CASSHLGGGGDEKLFF
16,TRBJ1-2,TRBD1,TRBV18,CASSPRMTGGDYGYTF
19,TRBJ2-7,TRBD1,TRBV5-4,CASSPQGQGFRRVSYEQYF
15,TRBJ1-1,.,TRBV5-4,CASSLDSQGGTEAFF
14,TRBJ2-4,TRBD2,TRBV19,CASRREGAKNIQYF
12,TRBJ1-2,.,TRBV5-5,CASSSVNYGYTF
15,TRBJ1-1,.,TRBV19,CASSPSSGENTEAFF
16,TRBJ2-7,TRBD2,TRBV28,CASSDPGVAGGHEQYF
14,TRBJ2-7,.,TRBV9,CASSPQAGLYEQYF
13,TRBJ2-7,.,TRBV27,CASRLTGSYEQYF
14,TRBJ1-4,TRBD1,TRBV7-9,CASSRDRGGEKLFF
15,TRBJ2-3,TRBD2,TRBV10-3,CAISESGGGPDTQYF
17,TRBJ2-2,TRBD2,TRBV7-9,CASSLGTSGGNTGELFF
16,TRBJ1-5,TRBD1,TRBV28,CASSLFLTGGNQPQHF
11,TRBJ2-1,.,TRBV19,CASSHHGEQFF
18,TRBJ2-3,TRBD2,TRBV7-9,CASSPTQILAGSTDTQYF
16,TRBJ2-3,TRBD2,TRBV5-4,CASSLGTGGAWDTQYF
18,TRBJ2-3,.,TRBV18,CASSPQSLRGRSTDTQYF
17,TRBJ1-6,.,TRBV14,CASSQDFRGVNNSPLHF
13,TRBJ2-2,.,TRBV19,CASSILNTGELFF
10,TRBJ2-7,TRBD2,TRBV28,CSSGNHEQYF
13,TRBJ2-7,.,TRBV7-3,CASRSTGAYEQYF
14,TRBJ1-3,.,TRBV29-1,CSARTAYPGNTIYF
19,TRBJ2-3,TRBD2,TRBV9,CASSVLGRRTSGSTDTQYF
15,TRBJ2-3,TRBD1,TRBV27,CASSFIGTGTDTQYF
14,TRBJ2-1,.,TRBV18,CASSLTSTVVEQFF
19,TRBJ2-2,TRBD1,TRBV4-1,CASSQDPGTGFVVGGELFF
17,TRBJ2-7,.,TRBV4-3,CASSQIPAELGGHEQYF
12,TRBJ2-7,.,TRBV5-1,CASTSSSYEQYF
15,TRBJ2-5,TRBD1,TRBV7-9,CASSLPDRGLETQYF
14,TRBJ2-7,.,TRBV27,CASRRGAGAYEQYF
15,TRBJ1-2,.,TRBV28,CASSPPHSEGYGYTF
14,TRBJ1-1,.,TRBV28,CASSEGGLNTEAFF
16,TRBJ1-1,.,TRBV15,CATSRDGSPRNTEAFF
13,TRBJ1-2,.,TRBV11-3,CASSPARLYGYTF
13,TRBJ1-2,.,TRBV4-3,CASSLHREGSYTF
17,TRBJ2-7,.,TRBV7-8,CASSLGANRALSYEQYF
15,TRBJ2-2,TRBD1,TRBV5-1,CASTGGSRNTGELFF
13,TRBJ2-1,.,TRBV7-8,CASSANRVYEQFF
16,.,TRBD2,TRBV7-2,CASSLSGAGSYNEQFF
15,TRBJ1-1,TRBD1,TRBV25-1,CASSDPGQGDTEAFF
12,TRBJ1-1,.,TRBV30,CAWARMEIEAFF
14,TRBJ2-7,.,TRBV19,CASSFSFSPYEQYF
18,TRBJ2-2,TRBD1,TRBV12-5,CASGLSTTGGRDTGELFF